This TCR beta chain was observed in a study of blood T cells in healthy people across ages (dated by TCRdb to between 2015 and 2017). About the full investigation: Template switching captured roughly one uniquely barcoded TCR beta cDNA molecule per two T cells in model experiments. Using deep sequencing normalized with unique cDNA molecular identifiers, the study measured how TCR beta repertoire diversity changes with age. The donors were divided into four age groups: young (average roughly 15 years), middle-aged (about 40), aged (about 60) and long-lived (about 90). Using the same blood draw, the study looked at two additional independent replicas of 1 million unique cDNA reads for two donors, one aged 18 to 30 and the other aged 80 or older. Donors of different ages were randomly distributed across sequencing lanes to avoid experimental bias.

The germline V and J ends show losses of 1 base and 2 bases respectively, and no gene match explains 6 bases of the junction. Measured from the cysteine to the phenylalanine, the CDR3 is 17 residues long. CDR3 DNA is the only sequence kept; it has 51 bases, read in frame from the first base. The donors were a few dozen Caucasian individuals from Russia, aged about 6 to 100 years, who were systemically healthy. About 10 milliliters of peripheral blood were collected from each donor into EDTA-treated Vacutainer tubes. Ficoll-Paque density-gradient centrifugation was used to isolate PBMCs, with at least 6.5 million per sample. Trizol reagent was used to extract total RNA from the PBMCs, yielding at least 6 micrograms per sample. Naive CD45RAhigh/CD27high T cell percentages were measured by flow cytometry on a PBMC aliquot from every donor. This clonotype was observed a handful of times. This clone's antigen is unknown. Within one base of it there is no much larger clone, and no base qualities were kept.

The protocol used for the library was 5' RACE. The data were produced on an Illumina HiSeq 2500. A second roughly 7 to 11 cycle PCR used a sample-barcoded 5' primer and a J-beta primer mix. A template-switch 5' adaptor carrying 12 random nucleotides introduced a unique molecular identifier onto each TCR beta cDNA molecule. Each sample yielded at least 3 million CDR3-containing paired-end reads. First-strand cDNA synthesis was performed from all RNA using the Mint cDNA synthesis kit, with priming by a TRBC-specific oligonucleotide. Following uracil-DNA glycosylase treatment, all cDNA underwent a first 18-cycle PCR with the universal primers M1SS and BC2_uni_R. The paper's processing steps were these. Normalization of each sample was performed by random selection of 1 million high-quality reads, each carrying a distinct molecular identifier. Reads sharing molecular identifiers were discarded rather than binned into consensus sequences. CDR3 identification, clonotype clustering and error correction used MiTCR with a Q25 quality threshold and the strictest error-elimination algorithm. A nonparametric unseen species model using Euler transformation provided a lower-bound estimate of total TCR beta diversity. TCRdb applied fastp at Q25 and MiXCR to the public reads, then kept only in-frame beta chains. Here each entry gathers all rows of one CDR3 protein and keeps the most common genes and DNA. None of the V and J calls come from the authors' own analysis; TCRdb made them. Within this sample are about 830,000 distinct CDR3 sequences, with 58% of them counted one time only. Of the sample, about 20% falls within the top ten clones.

On the study overall, not on this receptor specifically: Compared with the aged group, the long-lived group had more naive CD4+ T cells, fewer expanded clones and increased TCR diversity, a pattern suggesting age selection. Because donor CMV infection status was unknown, age-related changes in expanded clonotypes were potentially confounded. Bulk unsorted PBMC profiling prevented conclusive comparison of naive and antigen-experienced compartments. Estimates of total diversity based on one million sequenced T cells were considered lower bounds and underestimates. As age increased, observed TCR beta diversity per million T cells dropped in a roughly linear way, and a significant reduction was already evident by age roughly 40. Observed TCR beta diversity correlated strongly with the percentage of naive T cells measured by flow cytometry.

The sequence derives from a man under 40 in good health. The sequence joins TRBV12-3 or TRBV12-4 to TRBJ2-5; 11 bases in between match TRBD2. The sequencing sample was made of blood. Here is the DNA: TGTGCCAGCAGTTTAGGGGGGACTAGCGGATTACAAGAGACCCAGTACTTC. This encodes CASSLGGTSGLQETQYF.